A selection of T cell receptor beta chains follows, all from one sample in a study of early T cells in non-severe SARS-CoV-2 infection. TCRdb called the 5' RACE reads again in MiXCR, with one record for every CDR3 protein. Here the sample spans about 87,000 distinct CDR3 sequences, around 13% being singletons. The sample comprised whole blood. These receptors were obtained from an adult who was a healthcare worker with PCR-confirmed SARS-CoV-2 infection or an uninfected control (not recorded which). CDR3s leave out the opening cysteine and the closing phenylalanine or tryptophan.

V,length,J,CDR3
TRBV7-2,14,TRBJ1-6,ASSPVGRGYNSPLH
TRBV28,13,TRBJ1-4,ASSPRTSLAEKLF
TRBV28,15,TRBJ1-5,ASSLFWGAGSNQPQH
TRBV11-2,12,TRBJ1-6,ASSLDTFETPLH
TRBV29-1,8,TRBJ2-3,SVVGGGWY
TRBV7-6,12,TRBJ2-7,ASSLSSFSYEQY
TRBV25-1,10,TRBJ1-2,ASSAGDYGYT
TRBV4-2,12,TRBJ1-1,ASSQAELNTEAF
TRBV27,12,TRBJ1-1,ASSPGGMNTEAF
TRBV29-1,11,TRBJ1-4,SGGSSTGEKLF
TRBV7-6,13,TRBJ2-1,ASSLVRAEYNEQF
TRBV27,13,TRBJ2-2,ASSRLAGGPGELF
TRBV11-2,14,TRBJ2-7,ASSLGPGQGAAEQY
TRBV29-1,11,TRBJ2-3,SVPRRATDTQY
TRBV6-2/TRBV6-3,12,TRBJ1-2,ASSYHRGGYGYT
TRBV5-1,12,TRBJ2-7,ASSLRQGVAEQY
TRBV6-2/TRBV6-3,13,TRBJ2-7,ASSFPSQGSHEQY
TRBV28,13,TRBJ2-7,ASSLSGQGNYEQY
TRBV29-1,8,TRBJ1-2,SVLHGGYT
TRBV7-3,11,TRBJ1-1,ASSFTGFTEAF
TRBV3-2,13,TRBJ1-1,ASSQKDREGTEAF
TRBV18,13,TRBJ2-1,ASSPPLRTYNEQF
TRBV5-5,11,TRBJ1-1,ASSPAGYTEAF
TRBV20-1,9,TRBJ1-1,SARGSTEAF
TRBV6-2/TRBV6-3,14,TRBJ2-7,ASSPHVGQGSYEQY
TRBV7-9,13,TRBJ2-7,ASSGRTSGNYEQY
TRBV28,11,TRBJ2-3,ASSPREGTEQY
TRBV7-4,16,TRBJ1-2,ASSLRESGAGVSYGYT
TRBV20-1,11,TRBJ2-7,SAPSVSSYEQY
TRBV7-4,13,TRBJ2-7,ASSCPGQGRGEQY
TRBV7-2,13,TRBJ1-4,ASSHSGSKGKKLF
TRBV7-3,14,TRBJ1-1,ASSPILGGWNTEAF
TRBV7-2,11,TRBJ2-1,ASRRTAPSEQF
TRBV11-2,13,TRBJ1-1,ASSLRAFYGQEAF
TRBV28,13,TRBJ2-7,ASSSDSDFSYEQY
TRBV25-1,13,TRBJ2-4,ASSATAGLKNIQY
TRBV20-1,12,TRBJ2-3,SARDWRETDTQY